This T cell receptor (beta chain) was captured by sequencing in a study of identical twins. Ten or more counts support this clonotype. Every donor was a healthy Caucasian. This CDR3 region has 14 residues. CDR1 is SQVTM and CDR2 is ANQGSEA in the germline V gene. The ends lost 4 bases at V and 7 bases at J; junction bases unmatched: 4. TCRdb recomputed calls from the 5' RACE reads with MiXCR, one row per CDR3 protein. The sample has around 230,000 distinct CDR3 sequences; 6.5% are singletons. The data were also submitted as part of a second study, on T cells expressing NK-cell markers. That source reports: Researchers report these clonotypes also headed the CD3+CD56-NKG2C+ fraction in four donors. HCMV specificity of expanded NKG2C+ T cell clones remained unclear.

V gene TRBV29-1 combines with J gene TRBJ2-2; 12 positions match TRBD1. Sequenced input: CD8+ T cells sorted from blood. The TCR was taken from a woman under 30 in good health. The CDR3 reads CSVGGQGANGELFF. CDR3 DNA sequence: TGCAGCGTTGGGGGACAGGGGGCTAACGGGGAGCTGTTTTTT.